This T cell receptor beta chain was profiled in a study of OX40 agonist ivuxolimab in advanced cancers. Regarding the study as a whole: On average, CD8+ T cells had more expanded clones than CD4+.

V shed 6 bases and J 5 bases; nucleotides not matched to a gene: 13. The CDR3 covers 15 residues. Germline V gene lookup returns CDR1 SGHRS and CDR2 YFSETQ. Regarding this clone: The antigen remains undetermined.

Profiling relied on immunoSEQ multiplex PCR, and the TCRdb table lists in-frame clones only, not all of them. This repertoire shows approximately 90,000 clones, approximately 90% found once; its top ten account for approximately 1.5%. The TCR sequence derives from an adult with an advanced solid tumor such as melanoma, head and neck, liver or kidney cancer. The chain joins TRBV5-1 to TRBJ2-5, with 7 nucleotides matching TRBD2. Sequencing was performed on CD4+ or CD8+ T cells sorted from blood, taken in a trial of the OX40 agonist ivuxolimab. In DNA form, the CDR3 reads TGCGCCAGCACCCGGACTAGTGGTGGTGAGGAGACCCAGTACTTC. Its protein product is CASTRTSGGEETQYF.